Listed below are T cell receptor beta chains from one sample, sequenced in a study of T-cell memory formation after mild COVID-19. TCRdb re-derived calls from the 5' RACE reads in MiXCR, one entry per CDR3 protein. The sample has around 340,000 distinct CDR3 sequences; roughly 15% are singletons. The source material was PBMCs or a T cell subset sorted from them (not recorded which). The receptors derive from a man aged 18 to 29 who had mild COVID-19 (a few samples of this study predate the infection). Cell type and time point are not known. The conserved cysteine and the conserved F or W are not part of the CDR3 here.

TRBV12-3/TRBV12-4	8	TRBJ1-3	ASMVNTIY
TRBV12-3/TRBV12-4	12	TRBJ2-3	ASILAGAADTQY
TRBV20-1	14	TRBJ2-7	SASSAGTGLSYEQY
TRBV10-3	13	TRBJ2-1	AISPDIYAYNEQF
TRBV19	12	TRBJ2-3	ASSAGLNTDTQY
TRBV6-5	13	TRBJ2-2	ASSYRQGVTGELF
TRBV6-2/TRBV6-3	14	TRBJ2-2	ASSLWQASGTGELF
TRBV7-3	11	TRBJ2-5	ASSWDVQETQY
TRBV12-3/TRBV12-4	15	TRBJ1-4	ASSLGGEPATNEKLF
TRBV29-1	11	TRBJ2-5	SVAHNGRETQY
TRBV6-5	13	TRBJ2-3	ASRLGQGAPDTQY
TRBV11-2	12	TRBJ2-1	ASSPLRQYNEQF
TRBV20-1	14	TRBJ2-2	SARAWRGPNTGELF
TRBV3-1	12	TRBJ2-1	ASSQGLEGNEQF
TRBV6-2/TRBV6-3	11	TRBJ2-4	ASSWDRSYIQY
TRBV3-1	12	TRBJ2-7	ASSDSAGGHEQY